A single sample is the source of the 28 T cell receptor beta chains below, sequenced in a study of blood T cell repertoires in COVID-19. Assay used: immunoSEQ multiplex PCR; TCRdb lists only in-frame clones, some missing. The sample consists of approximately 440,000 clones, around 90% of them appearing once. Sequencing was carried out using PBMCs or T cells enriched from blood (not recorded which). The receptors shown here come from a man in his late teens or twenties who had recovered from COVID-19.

DNA of the CDR3: TGCGCCAGCAGCCAAGGGGGGGTTCAGCCCCAGCATTTT. It encodes CASSQGGVQPQHF. V usage is TRBV4-1 and J usage is TRBJ1-5; D possibly corresponds to TRBD1 (5 bases). CDR3 length equals 13 residues. The V gene's germline CDR1 is MGHRA and CDR2 YSYEKL. V dropped 1 base and J dropped 6 bases, with 7 bases sitting between them.

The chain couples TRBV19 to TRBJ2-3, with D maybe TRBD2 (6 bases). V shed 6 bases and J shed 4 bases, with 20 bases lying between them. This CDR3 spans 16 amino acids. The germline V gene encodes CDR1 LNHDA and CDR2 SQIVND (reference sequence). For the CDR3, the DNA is TGTGCCAGTAGGGGGGTTGGGGGGATAGCCCCAGATACGCAGTATTTT. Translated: CASRGVGGIAPDTQYF.

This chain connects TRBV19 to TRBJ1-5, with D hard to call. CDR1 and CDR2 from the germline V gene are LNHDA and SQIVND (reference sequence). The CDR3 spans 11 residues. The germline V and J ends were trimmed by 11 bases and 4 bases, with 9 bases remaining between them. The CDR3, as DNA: TGTGCCCTTACGGTAAATCAGCCCCAGCATTTT. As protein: CALTVNQPQHF.

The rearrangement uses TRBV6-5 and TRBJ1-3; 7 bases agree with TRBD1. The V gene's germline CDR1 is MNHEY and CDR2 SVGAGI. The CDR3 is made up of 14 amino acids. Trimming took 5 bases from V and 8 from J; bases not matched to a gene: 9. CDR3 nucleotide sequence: TGTGCCAGCAGTAACCGGGACAGCTATTACACCATATATTTT. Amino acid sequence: CASSNRDSYYTIYF.

The CDR3 reads CASSVVASWADTQYF. The CDR3 DNA reads as TGTGCCAGCAGCGTAGTGGCTAGCTGGGCAGATACGCAGTATTTT. The chain carries TRBV9 and TRBJ2-3, with D possibly TRBD2 on 5 matching bases. V dropped 0 bases and J dropped 4 bases, with 12 bases sitting between them. The CDR3 is made up of 15 amino acids. Germline-derived CDR1 and CDR2 are SGDLS and YYNGEE. The whole variable domain, filled in from reference TRBV9 and TRBJ2-3, reads DSGVTQTPKHLITATGQRVTLRCSPRSGDLSVYWYQQSLDQGLQFLIQYYNGEERAKGNILERFSAQQFPDLHSELNLSSLELGDSALYFCASSVVASWADTQYFGPGTRLTVL.

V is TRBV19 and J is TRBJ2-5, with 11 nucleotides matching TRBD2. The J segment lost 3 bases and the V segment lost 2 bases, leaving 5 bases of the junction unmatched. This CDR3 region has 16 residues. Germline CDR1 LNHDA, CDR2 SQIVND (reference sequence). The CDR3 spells CASSIFLAGGEETQYF. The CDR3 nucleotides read TGTGCCAGTAGTATATTCCTAGCGGGAGGTGAAGAGACCCAGTACTTC.

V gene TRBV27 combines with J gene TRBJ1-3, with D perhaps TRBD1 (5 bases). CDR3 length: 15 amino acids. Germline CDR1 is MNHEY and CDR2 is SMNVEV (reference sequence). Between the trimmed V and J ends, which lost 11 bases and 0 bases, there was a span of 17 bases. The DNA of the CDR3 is TGTGCCCTCGAGCGGGGCCTAAACTCTGGAAACACCATATATTTT. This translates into CALERGLNSGNTIYF.

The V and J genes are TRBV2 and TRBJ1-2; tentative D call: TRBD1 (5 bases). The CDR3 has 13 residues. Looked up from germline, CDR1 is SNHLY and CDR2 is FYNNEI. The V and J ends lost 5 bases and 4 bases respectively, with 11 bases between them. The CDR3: CASSYQGPYGYTF. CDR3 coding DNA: TGTGCCAGCAGTTATCAGGGCCCCTATGGCTACACCTTC.

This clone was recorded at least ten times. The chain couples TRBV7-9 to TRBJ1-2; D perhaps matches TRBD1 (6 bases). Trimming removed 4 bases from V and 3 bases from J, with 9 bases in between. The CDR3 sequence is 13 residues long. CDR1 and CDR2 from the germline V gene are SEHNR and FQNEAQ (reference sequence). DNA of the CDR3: TGTGCCAGCAGCTGGGGGCTCGACTATGGCTACACCTTC. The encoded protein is CASSWGLDYGYTF.

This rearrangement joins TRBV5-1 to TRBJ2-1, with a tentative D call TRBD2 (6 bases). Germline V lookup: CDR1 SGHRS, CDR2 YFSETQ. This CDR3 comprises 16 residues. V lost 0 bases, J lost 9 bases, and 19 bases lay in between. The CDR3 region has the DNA TGCGCCAGCAGCTTGGCCGGAACGGACGTGGAGGGTGAGCAGTTCTTC. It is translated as CASSLAGTDVEGEQFF.

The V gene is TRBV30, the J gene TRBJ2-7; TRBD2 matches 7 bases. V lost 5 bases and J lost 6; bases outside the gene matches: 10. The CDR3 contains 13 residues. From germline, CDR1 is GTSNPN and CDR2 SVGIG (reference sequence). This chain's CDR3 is CAWAGGMRPEQYF. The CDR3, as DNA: TGTGCCTGGGCCGGGGGGATGCGGCCCGAGCAGTACTTC.

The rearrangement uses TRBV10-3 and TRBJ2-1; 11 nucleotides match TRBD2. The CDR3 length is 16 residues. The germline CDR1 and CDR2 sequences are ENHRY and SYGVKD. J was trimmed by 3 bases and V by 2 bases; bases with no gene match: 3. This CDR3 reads CAISEPGLADYNEQFF. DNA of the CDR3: TGTGCCATCAGTGAGCCGGGACTAGCGGACTACAATGAGCAGTTCTTC.

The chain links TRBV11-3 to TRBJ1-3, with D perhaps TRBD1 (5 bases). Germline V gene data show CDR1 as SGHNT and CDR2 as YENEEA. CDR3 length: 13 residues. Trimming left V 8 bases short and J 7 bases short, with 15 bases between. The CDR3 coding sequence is TGTGCCAGCTACCCTGGCCAGGGCAACACCATATATTTT. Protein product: CASYPGQGNTIYF.

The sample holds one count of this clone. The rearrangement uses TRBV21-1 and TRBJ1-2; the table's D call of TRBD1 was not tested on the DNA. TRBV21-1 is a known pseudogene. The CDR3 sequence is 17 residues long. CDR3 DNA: TGTGCCAGCAGCAAAGAGGTGGAATTCAGGGGGGCCTACGGCTACACCTTC. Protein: CASSKEVEFRGAYGYTF.

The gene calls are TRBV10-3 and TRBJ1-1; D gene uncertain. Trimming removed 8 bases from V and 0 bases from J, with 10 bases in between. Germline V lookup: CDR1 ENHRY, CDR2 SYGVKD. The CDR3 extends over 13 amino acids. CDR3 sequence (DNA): TGTGCCATCTCCCGGGAAATGAACACTGAAGCTTTCTTT. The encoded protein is CAISREMNTEAFF.

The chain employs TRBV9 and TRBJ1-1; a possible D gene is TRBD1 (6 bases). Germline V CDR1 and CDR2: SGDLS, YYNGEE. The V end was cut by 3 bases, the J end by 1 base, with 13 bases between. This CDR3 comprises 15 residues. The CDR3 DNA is TGTGCCAGCAGCGCCTCGGGGGGGCAGAACACTGAAGCTTTCTTT. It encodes CASSASGGQNTEAFF.

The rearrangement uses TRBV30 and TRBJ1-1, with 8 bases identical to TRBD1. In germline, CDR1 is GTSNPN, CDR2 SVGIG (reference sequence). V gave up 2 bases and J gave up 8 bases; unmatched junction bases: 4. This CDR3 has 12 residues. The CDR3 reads CAWSPGGAEAFF. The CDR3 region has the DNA TGTGCCTGGAGTCCAGGGGGCGCAGAAGCTTTCTTT.

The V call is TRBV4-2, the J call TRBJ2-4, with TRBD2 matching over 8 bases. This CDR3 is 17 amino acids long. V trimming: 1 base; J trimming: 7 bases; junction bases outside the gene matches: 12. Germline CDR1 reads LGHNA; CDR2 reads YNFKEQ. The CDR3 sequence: CASSQVGGAGGANIQYF. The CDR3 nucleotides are TGTGCCAGCAGCCAAGTCGGAGGGGCGGGAGGTGCTAACATTCAGTACTTC.

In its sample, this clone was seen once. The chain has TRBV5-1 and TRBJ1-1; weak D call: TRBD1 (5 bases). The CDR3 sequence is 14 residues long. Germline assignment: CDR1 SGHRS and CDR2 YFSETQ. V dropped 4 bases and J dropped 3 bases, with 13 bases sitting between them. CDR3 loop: CASSPIRGDTEAFF. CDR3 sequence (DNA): TGCGCCAGCAGCCCTATCCGGGGGGACACTGAAGCTTTCTTT.

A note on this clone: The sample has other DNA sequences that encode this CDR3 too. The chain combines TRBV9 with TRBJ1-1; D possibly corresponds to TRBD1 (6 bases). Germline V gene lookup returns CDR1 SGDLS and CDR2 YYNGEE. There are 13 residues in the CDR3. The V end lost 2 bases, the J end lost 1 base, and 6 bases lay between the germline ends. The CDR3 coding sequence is TGTGCCAGCAGCGTGGACAGGAACACTGAAGCTTTCTTT. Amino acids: CASSVDRNTEAFF. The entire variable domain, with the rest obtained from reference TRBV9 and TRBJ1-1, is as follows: DSGVTQTPKHLITATGQRVTLRCSPRSGDLSVYWYQQSLDQGLQFLIQYYNGEERAKGNILERFSAQQFPDLHSELNLSSLELGDSALYFCASSVDRNTEAFFGQGTRLTVV.

DNA for the CDR3: TGTGCCAGCAGCTCCATATTGAGAGAGACCCAGTACTTC. The encoded protein is CASSSILRETQYF. The rearrangement uses TRBV6-5 and TRBJ2-5; unclear D gene. The V gene's germline CDR1 is MNHEY and CDR2 SVGAGI. The CDR3 is 13 amino acids. With 6 bases removed from V and 4 bases from J, the gap between germline ends came to 12 bases.

CDR3: CASSSRGTGMMETQYF. The CDR3 DNA follows: TGTGCCAGCAGTTCCCGTGGGACAGGGATGATGGAGACCCAGTACTTC. The V gene is TRBV7-8, the J gene TRBJ2-5; 9 bases match TRBD1. Trimming at V came to 6 bases and at J to 5 bases, leaving 13 bases not matched to a gene. The CDR3 is 16 residues long. Germline V CDR1 and CDR2: SGHVS, FQNEAQ.

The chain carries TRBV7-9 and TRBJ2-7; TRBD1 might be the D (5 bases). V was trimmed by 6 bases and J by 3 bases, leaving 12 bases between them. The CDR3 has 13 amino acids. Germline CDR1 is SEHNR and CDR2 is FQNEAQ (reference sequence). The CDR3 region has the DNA TGTGCCAGCAGTCTTGGCGACAGCTACGAGCAGTACTTC. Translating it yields CASSLGDSYEQYF.

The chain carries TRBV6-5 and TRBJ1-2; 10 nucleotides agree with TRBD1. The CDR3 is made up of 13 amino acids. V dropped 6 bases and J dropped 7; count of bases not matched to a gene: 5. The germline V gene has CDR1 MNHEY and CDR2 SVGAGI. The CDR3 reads CASSRQGAFGYTF. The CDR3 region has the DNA TGTGCCAGCAGCCGACAGGGGGCCTTTGGCTACACCTTC.

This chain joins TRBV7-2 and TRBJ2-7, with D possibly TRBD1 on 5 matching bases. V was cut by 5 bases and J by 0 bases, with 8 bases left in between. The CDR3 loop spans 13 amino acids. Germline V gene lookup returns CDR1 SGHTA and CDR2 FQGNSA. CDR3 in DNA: TGTGCCAGCAGCACCAGGGTCTCCTACGAGCAGTACTTC. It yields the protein CASSTRVSYEQYF.

The CDR3 coding sequence is TGTGCCAGCAGTCTCCGACAGTTTACCACTGAAGCTTTCTTT. Its protein is CASSLRQFTTEAFF. The rearrangement links TRBV27 to TRBJ1-1, with a possible D match to TRBD1 (5 bases). Deletions cut 5 bases from V and 4 bases from J, with 14 bases between. The CDR3 loop spans 14 amino acids. The germline V gene has CDR1 MNHEY and CDR2 SMNVEV (reference sequence).

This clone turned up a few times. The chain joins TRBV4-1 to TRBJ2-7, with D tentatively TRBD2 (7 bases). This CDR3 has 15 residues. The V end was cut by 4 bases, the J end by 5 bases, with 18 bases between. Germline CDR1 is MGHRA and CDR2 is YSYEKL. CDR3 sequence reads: CASSPEGGGLNEQYF. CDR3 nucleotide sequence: TGCGCCAGCAGCCCGGAGGGGGGAGGGTTGAACGAGCAGTACTTC.

Here the CDR3 DNA reads TGTGCCAGCAGCCCAGAGACAGGGGGCATCGAGACCCAGTACTTC. Protein: CASSPETGGIETQYF. The chain couples TRBV11-2 to TRBJ2-5; 10 nucleotides agree with TRBD1. The trim removed 5 bases at V and 5 bases at J, leaving 8 bases unmatched. The CDR3 extends over 15 amino acids. CDR1 and CDR2 from the germline V gene are SGHAT and FQNNGV.